This TCR beta chain was captured in a study of blood T cell repertoires in COVID-19. In the study overall: Spain, Italy and the United States supplied samples that represented acute and convalescent COVID-19. T cells, B-cell-depleted T cells, or PBMCs provided the cDNA or gDNA that served as material.

The V gene's germline CDR1 is LGHDT and CDR2 YNNKEL (reference sequence). With 1 base clipped from V and 8 bases from J, the junction kept 9 bases outside the gene matches. The CDR3 contains 17 residues. Source study methods: It was from reference gene primer amplification that nucleated cell counts were estimated. Only in-frame clones appear in the TCRdb table, and some are missing; sequencing was by immunoSEQ multiplex PCR. V, J and clone size are those of that table, while D and trimming were read from the DNA. The sample comprises fewer than 400,000 clones, over 70% of which are singletons, and 2.5% to 3.5% rests with the top ten.

Sequencing was done on a sample of peripheral blood. The chain links TRBV3-1 (or the pseudogene TRBV3-2) to TRBJ1-5; TRBD1 aligns across 12 bases. The receptor's source is a man aged 30 to 39 with active or convalescent COVID-19. CDR3 sequence reads: CASSQAAGQGADKPQHF. The CDR3 nucleotides are TGTGCCAGCAGCCAAGCGGCGGGACAGGGGGCCGATAAGCCCCAGCATTTT.